The T cell receptor (beta chain) under discussion was sequenced for a study of cytomegalovirus exposure and HLA in healthy donors (dated by TCRdb to about 2017). For the wider study: An earlier analysis of some 550 of the donors reported more than 250 Gb of sequence data and 117 million unique TCR beta sequences from roughly 200 million T cells. Donor age, sex, ethnicity and CMV serostatus were compiled together with the repertoire data. Roughly five DR-DQ haplotypes were treated as single units for association and clustering because of strong linkage in the cohort. Using immunosequencing, the study profiled T cell repertoires from about 620 subjects and related those repertoires to cytomegalovirus serostatus. Besides the first cohort of about 730 subjects, a separate validation cohort made up of roughly 120 different subjects was used. In the later analysis, no new phenotypic data were used to find candidate immune exposures; instead, reliance was placed on TCR beta sequences and their occurrence across donors. To study patterns of TCR occurrence, a later analysis re-analyzed previously published TCR beta repertoires from around 670 donors and added high-resolution HLA genotyping. The study combined high-throughput TCR immunosequencing, statistical association of individual TCRs with disease status, and machine learning to predict cytomegalovirus infection status. HLA typing covered class I and class II loci at four-digit resolution. Every repertoire in the discovery cohort had been generated on one and the same sequencing platform. Typing coverage differed by locus: A, B, C, DRB1 and DQB1 were typed in roughly 620-640 donors, DQA1 in about 500, DPA1 in some 600, and DPB1 in around 490. An early release covering roughly 600 HLA-typed donors comprised about 300 gigabases of sequencing data and tens of millions of unique TCR sequences. The study was designed to test whether signatures of past pathogen exposure could be identified by cataloging public T cell receptors. Among some 410 genotyped donors of the cohort, an average of approximately 240,000 unique TCR beta nucleotide sequences were sequenced per donor, approximately 20% of them non-productive. In a later genetic analysis, genome-wide SNP genotypes for about 65% of the roughly 700 donors were used, and that subset was treated as a discovery cohort. Of the roughly 400 genotyped donors, over 65% fell in the genetic ancestry cluster associated with self-reported Caucasian donors. In an earlier analysis of about 590 of the donors, high-throughput TCR beta sequencing was used to judge whether each TCR beta V gene segment behaved as functional or pseudogenic. Findings and caveats that apply to the study as a whole: Linkage disequilibrium might explain the correlated functional status among segregating V segments, but an unknown experimental factor could not be excluded. The sequencing pipeline was judged likely to have produced a cluster of highly shared sequence variants as a technical artifact. According to a later analysis, TCR association rates differed among HLA loci, with DRB1 alleles showing the most associated TCRs and HLA-C alleles showing the fewest. Several of the top co-occurrence clusters appeared to be linked to parvovirus B19, influenza, CMV and Epstein-Barr virus, according to a later analysis. It was suggested by the authors that the approach could potentially be generalized to other disease states and immunological phenotypes. In a later analysis, about 17,000 TCR beta sequences were associated with specific HLA alleles at a false discovery rate of 0.05. For the cohort, immune exposure information was limited to CMV serostatus. A later genetic analysis associated a missense DCLRE1C variant with V-gene and J-gene trimming of TCR beta chains, and an independent cohort replicated the association. A later analysis found that HLA-associated TCR beta chains were more clonally expanded and had lower generation probabilities than equally common non-associated chains. Because the 87-base-pair reads could not distinguish some IMGT-functional V segments, including TRBV6-2 and TRBV6-3, those segments were excluded. The study listed 150 to 200 TCR beta chains as associated with cytomegalovirus. When HLA alleles, especially DR and DQ, strongly co-occurred, attributing TCR associations to individual alleles was difficult. Most TCR sequences were seen in very few donors, while some public TCRs were found in many individuals. A further reported finding was that TCR beta sequences accurately predicted the HLA-A and HLA-B alleles for most subjects in the first cohort. Seventeen rarely observed V segments, including chromosome 9 orphons, were excluded from the earlier analysis of approximately 500 of the donors because counts were too low. In a later genetic analysis, fewer N-insertions in productive TCRs were reported among donors in an Asian-associated ancestry cluster than the roughly 700-donor mean. The classifier was reported to diagnose cytomegalovirus status with high specificity and sensitivity in both the original and validation cohorts. Three of the identified cytomegalovirus-associated TCR beta chains were confirmed in vitro to be specific for cytomegalovirus antigens. An earlier analysis of approximately 530 of the donors showed that most TCR beta V segments appeared in productive rearrangements either about 87% or about 30% of the time, which broadly matched IMGT annotations. Because HLA typing was unavailable for some donors at each locus, only the typed subset was used in association tests. The cohort was sequenced for TCR beta chains only, and without alpha or paired-chain data the features that could be detected were limited. According to a later analysis, most CMV-associated TCR beta chains appeared to be HLA-restricted, and the HLA associations seemed to be driven largely by CMV exposure. Roughly uniform sequencing depth across donors was assumed in presence/absence analyses, although this assumption may not hold.

The germline V gene encodes CDR1 SGHAT and CDR2 FQDESV (reference sequence). V drops 4 bases and J drops 5 bases, leaving 17 bases in between. The CDR3 runs 15 amino acids, cysteine and phenylalanine included. Kept here is only the CDR3 DNA, which spans 45 bases and is read in frame from base 1. The cohort comprised 670 or so healthy bone marrow donors. At the time of sampling, all cohort members were nominally healthy, though unrecorded immune exposures were likely present. The donor tested CMV seropositive and was one of the 289 seropositive cohort members. A peripheral blood sample was provided by each donor, and peripheral blood mononuclear cells were used for TCR beta sequencing. The Qiagen DNeasy Blood Extraction Kit was used to extract genomic DNA from the blood cell samples. The receptor library was made with the immunoSEQ multiplex PCR assay. A mixture of 60 forward primers for TCR Vbeta segments and 13 reverse primers for TCR Jbeta segments was used in the multiplex PCR. The CDR3 region of rearranged TCR beta genes was amplified from genomic DNA by a multiplex PCR assay. The Illumina HiSeq System was used to sequence the amplified TCR beta libraries as 87-base-pair reads. For the original study's pipeline: A later analysis counted about 82 million unique TCR beta chains across the 550 to 800 repertoires, and roughly 10 million of these chains were shared by at least two donors. A nearest-neighbor algorithm error-corrected the raw reads and collapsed the reads into unique sequences, merging closely related sequences to remove PCR and sequencing errors. Alignment of CDR3 sequences to IMGT reference sequences was used to assign V, D and J gene segments. For a sequence to be retained, a match of at least six nucleotides was required to both a V gene segment and a J gene segment. A rearrangement counted as productive if the CDR3 had no stop codons and remained in frame with V and J, and every other rearrangement counted as non-productive. CDR3 was defined according to IMGT convention as the region running from the second conserved V-encoded cysteine to the conserved J-encoded phenylalanine. The earlier analysis of roughly 590 of the donors excluded any sequence lacking an unambiguous match to a single V gene segment. In an earlier analysis of 587 of the donors, V segments were called functional above 56.7% productive rearrangements and were called segregating when the between-donor standard deviation exceeded 5%. To diagnose cytomegalovirus status from the catalog of TCR beta chain sequences, a statistical classification framework was built. A later analysis assigned V and J genes by comparing TCR nucleotide sequences with IMGT/GENE-DB human TR gene sequences. Using the TCRdist pipeline, a later analysis assigned CDR3 sequences along with most-parsimonious VDJ recombination scenarios. A later analysis defined each TCR beta chain by its CDR3 amino acid sequence plus V-gene family, and excluded reads lacking a unique V-gene family. A later analysis removed several hundred highly shared, low-generation-probability nucleotide sequences to deal with suspected cross-contamination and a sequencing artifact. In a later analysis, a clonal expansion index for each public chain was calculated from normalized within-repertoire ranks of inferred template counts. In a later analysis, generation probabilities were computed with a VDJ recombination model fitted to out-of-frame rearrangements, and the resulting probabilities were checked against IGoR. In a later analysis, hypergeometric tests were used to score TCR-TCR, TCR-HLA and TCR-CMV co-occurrence, with a repertoire-size bias correction applied to TCR pairs. In a later analysis, false discovery rates were estimated by permuting HLA or CMV assignments 20 times. In a later analysis, co-occurring TCRs were grouped using DBSCAN, and TCRdist sequence similarity was added for clustering within HLA-allele-positive subsets. For co-occurrence clustering, repertoires with fewer than 30,000 or more than 120,000 public chains were excluded, along with roughly five repertoires with anomalous nucleotide sharing. In its TCRdb copy, this immuneACCESS table keeps in-frame sequences only and misses some clones. Where compared with another copy, unresolved V genes explain less than half of these, and the others have no known cause. For V, J and clone size, that table is used; D and trimming come from the DNA. Here the sample has about 99,000 clones; 60% to 80% occur a single time. The ten largest clones capture 5% to 6.5% of the sample.

This clone appeared once. Its antigen specificity is not known. The input lacks base qualities; no much larger clone sits a single base away. The V gene is TRBV11-1 and the J gene is TRBJ1-1; the D gene is perhaps TRBD1, from 6 matching bases. Sequencing was carried out using PBMCs. The clonotype comes from a man between 60 and 75 years old in good health and CMV-seropositive. The nucleotide sequence reads as follows: TGTGCCAGCAGCTACCGACGGGGGGGCAGGACTGAAGCTTTCTTT. Translated, it reads CASSYRRGGRTEAFF.